This is a list of T cell receptor beta chains from one sample in a study of blood T cell repertoires in COVID-19. The assay was immunoSEQ multiplex PCR, and TCRdb's table has in-frame clones only and misses some. The sample carries 60,000 to 75,000 clones, around nine tenths recorded once. Sample: peripheral blood. These receptor sequences come from a woman aged 60 to 75 with acute or convalescent COVID-19. Each CDR3 is given with its conserved first and last residue. The D gene is left open where the match is weak. Expanded clones are given a class, and other clones once, few, many or no size at all.

d_call j_call v_call clone_size cdr3_nt cdr3_aa
- TRBJ1-3 TRBV5-6 - TGTGCCAGCAGCTTGTTCCGAACTGCCGGAAACACCATATATTTT CASSLFRTAGNTIYF
- TRBJ1-6 TRBV6-5 - TGTGCCAGCAGTTACCTCTCGGGAGGTTCACCCCTCCACTTT CASSYLSGGSPLHF
- TRBJ2-7 TRBV10-3 - TGTGCCATCGGCCGGGGAGGGGGCGAGCAGTACTTC CAIGRGGGEQYF
- TRBJ2-7 TRBV2 - TGTGCCAGCAGTGAATTAGATTCCCGGGAGCAGTACTTC CASSELDSREQYF
TRBD1 TRBJ1-1 TRBV5-6 - TGTGCCAGCAGCTGGGGGACAGGCTGGGGGAACACTGAAGCTTTCTTT CASSWGTGWGNTEAFF
- TRBJ2-3 TRBV19 - TGTGCCAGTAGTATTTCCGGGGGTGCAGATACGCAGTATTTT CASSISGGADTQYF
- TRBJ2-4 TRBV6-5 - TGTGCCAGCAGTTACTTCCCGGGAAACATTCAGTACTTC CASSYFPGNIQYF
TRBD1 TRBJ1-1 TRBV3-1/TRBV3-2 - TGTGCCAGCAGCCAAACAAGGGGACAGGGAATCCCTGAAGCTTTCTTT CASSQTRGQGIPEAFF
TRBD1 TRBJ1-2 TRBV5-1 - TGCGCCAGCAGGGAGACAGGGGGCCTAGACTATGGCTACACCTTC CASRETGGLDYGYTF
TRBD2 TRBJ2-3 TRBV9 - TGTGCCAGCAGCGTAACTAGCGGGGTCCCAGATACGCAGTATTTT CASSVTSGVPDTQYF
- TRBJ1-1 TRBV12-3/TRBV12-4 - TGTGCCAGCAGTTCCGGGGAAAACACTGAAGCTTTCTTT CASSSGENTEAFF
- TRBJ1-4 TRBV25-1 - TGTGCCAGTCCCGGAAATCACCTGGGGGGGCCAACTAATGAAAAACTGTTTTTT CASPGNHLGGPTNEKLFF
- TRBJ2-5 TRBV5-4 - TGTGCCAGCAGCCTCGAGCGTGGAGAGACCCAGTACTTC CASSLERGETQYF
TRBD1 TRBJ1-2 TRBV4-2 - TGTGCCAGCAGCCAGACAGGGAATGGTGACTATGGCTACACCTTC CASSQTGNGDYGYTF
- TRBJ1-3 TRBV6-5 few TGTGCCAGCAGTTACGCCGGACATTATTCTGGAAACACCATATATTTT CASSYAGHYSGNTIYF
- TRBJ2-1 TRBV7-2 once TGTGCCAGCAGCTCCCGACTAGAAGGGGTCAATGAGCAGTTCTTC CASSSRLEGVNEQFF
- TRBJ1-6 TRBV6-5 - TGTGCCAGCAGACGCCTCAGGGCTCACGATTCACCCCTCCACTTT CASRRLRAHDSPLHF
TRBD2 TRBJ2-7 TRBV6-4 - TGTGCCAGCAGTGCGAGGAGCGGGGCGCCCTACGAGCAGTACTTC CASSARSGAPYEQYF
- TRBJ2-5 TRBV11-2 - TGTGCCAGCAGCTTGAACCAGATTGAGACCCAGTACTTC CASSLNQIETQYF
TRBD2 TRBJ2-3 TRBV5-4 - TGTGCCAGCAGTTCGGGACTAGCGGGTGGCGGTACGCAGTATTTT CASSSGLAGGGTQYF
TRBD1 TRBJ2-7 TRBV7-3 - TGTGCCAGCAGCCCGACAGGGGGGATCTACGAGCAGTACTTC CASSPTGGIYEQYF
- TRBJ1-3 TRBV7-8 medium-sized TGTGCCAGCAGCTATATCCACCCAGGGTCCGGAAACACCATATATTTT CASSYIHPGSGNTIYF
TRBD2 TRBJ2-3 TRBV2 - TGTGCCAGCAGTGTGTCTAGCGGGGGGGATACGCAGTATTTT CASSVSSGGDTQYF
TRBD2 TRBJ2-2 TRBV27 - TGTGCCAGCAGTTTATTGCGGGGGGGGAACACCGGGGAGCTGTTTTTT CASSLLRGGNTGELFF
TRBD1 TRBJ2-5 TRBV27 - TGTGCCAGCAGTCCTCCGGGACAGGCGCGGGGAGAGACCCAGTACTTC CASSPPGQARGETQYF
TRBD1 TRBJ2-1 TRBV11-1 - TGTGCCAGCAGCTCCCGGGACAGGGGGTACAATGAGCAGTTCTTC CASSSRDRGYNEQFF
- TRBJ2-7 TRBV4-1 - TGCGCCAGCAGCCAAGATCACAGCACCTACGAGCAGTACTTC CASSQDHSTYEQYF
TRBD2 TRBJ2-7 TRBV24-1 - TGTGCCACCAGTGTCAGACTAGCGGGTAACTCCTACGAGCAGTACTTC CATSVRLAGNSYEQYF
- TRBJ1-3 TRBV7-9 - TGTGCCAGCAGTCCTTCTCGGGACACCATATATTTT CASSPSRDTIYF
- TRBJ1-6 TRBV5-4 - TGTGCCAGCAGCCCGAGTCGCGTAAATTCACCCCTCCACTTT CASSPSRVNSPLHF
- TRBJ2-5 TRBV29-1 - TGCAGCCTTGGGACTGCACAAGAGACCCAGTACTTC CSLGTAQETQYF
- TRBJ2-2 TRBV5-4 - TGTGCCAGCAGCTTGGCGGGGGTCGGAACCGGGGAGCTGTTTTTT CASSLAGVGTGELFF
- TRBJ1-5 TRBV6-1 - TGTGCCAGCAGTGAAAGGGGGGGGCGAAGGCAGCAGCCCCAGCATTTT CASSERGGRRQQPQHF
- TRBJ2-4 TRBV14 - TGTGCCAGCAGCCAAGGATGGGGGCCCCCAAACATTCAGTACTTC CASSQGWGPPNIQYF
- TRBJ1-3 TRBV7-9 few TGTGCCAGCAGCCCAGGAAACACCATATATTTT CASSPGNTIYF
- TRBJ1-1 TRBV27 - TGTGCCAGCAGTTCGGGGGGCGCTGGGTTAGGGGCTTTCTTT CASSSGGAGLGAFF
- TRBJ1-1 TRBV9 - TGTGCCAGCAGCGTAACGAGAACGAACGGGGAAGGAGCTTTCTTT CASSVTRTNGEGAFF
- TRBJ1-1 TRBV3-1/TRBV3-2 - TGTGCCAGCACCTCATTATGGACAGCCAACACTGAAGCTTTCTTT CASTSLWTANTEAFF
- TRBJ1-2 TRBV5-8 - TGTGCCAGCAGCTCCAGGTCTAACTATGGCTACACCTTC CASSSRSNYGYTF
TRBD1 TRBJ2-7 TRBV9 - TGTGCCAGCAGCGTGGCCGGGACAGGGGGCTTCTACGAGCAGTACTTC CASSVAGTGGFYEQYF
- TRBJ1-2 TRBV5-4 few TGTGCCAGCAGACTTGGCGGGGGAGAAAACTATGGCTACACCTTC CASRLGGGENYGYTF